A selection of T cell receptor beta chains follows, all from one sample in a study of blood T cell repertoires in COVID-19. Generated by immunoSEQ multiplex PCR, the TCRdb table keeps only in-frame clones and is missing some. The table shows some 150,000 clones, with around 85% occurring only once. The material sequenced was peripheral blood. The source is a man between 60 and 75 years old who had recovered from COVID-19. The CDR3 runs from the conserved cysteine through the conserved F or W. A D gene is named only where the DNA matches it firmly. Some rows have no size entry. The others give once, few or many, or a class for an expanded clone.

>TRBJ2-1|TRBD2|TRBV5-6|once
TGTGCCAGCAGAGTGGGGGGGGTAGCCAATGAGCAGTTCTTC
CASRVGGVANEQFF
>TRBJ1-6|-|TRBV7-3|-
TGTGCCAGCAGCTTAAGTGCGGGGGATAATTCACCCCTCCACTTT
CASSLSAGDNSPLHF
>TRBJ2-3|TRBD1|TRBV12-5|once
TGTGCTAGTGGCTTTGGGACAGGGGCAGATACGCAGTATTTT
CASGFGTGADTQYF
>TRBJ1-2|TRBD1|TRBV5-1|-
TGCGCCAGCAGCGCCGCGACAGGGGGCTATGGCTACACCTTC
CASSAATGGYGYTF
>TRBJ2-5|-|TRBV6-5|-
TGTGCCAGCAGTCTGGGACTCCCGGAGACCCAGTACTTC
CASSLGLPETQYF
>TRBJ1-2|TRBD1|TRBV7-2|-
TGTGCCAGCAGCTTAGTCGGACAGGTCGTTGGCTACACCTTC
CASSLVGQVVGYTF
>TRBJ2-3|TRBD2|TRBV9|-
TGTGCCAGCAGCGTAACGGGGGGGGGCACAGATACGCAGTATTTT
CASSVTGGGTDTQYF
>TRBJ2-3|TRBD2|TRBV2|-
TGTGCCAGCAGGAGACTAGCGGGGGGCCGAAGCACAGATACGCAGTATTTT
CASRRLAGGRSTDTQYF
>TRBJ2-1|TRBD2|TRBV7-6|once
TGTGCCAGCAGCTTAGCAATGGCTAGCGGGGGGGCGGTGGACAATGAGCAGTTCTTC
CASSLAMASGGAVDNEQFF
>TRBJ2-2|TRBD2|TRBV11-2|few
TGTGCCAGCAGCTTAGGAGTAGCGGGGTATAACGGGGAGCTGTTTTTT
CASSLGVAGYNGELFF
>TRBJ1-2|TRBD1|TRBV5-4|-
TGTGCCAGCAGCCAGGACAGGAACTATGGCTACACCTTC
CASSQDRNYGYTF